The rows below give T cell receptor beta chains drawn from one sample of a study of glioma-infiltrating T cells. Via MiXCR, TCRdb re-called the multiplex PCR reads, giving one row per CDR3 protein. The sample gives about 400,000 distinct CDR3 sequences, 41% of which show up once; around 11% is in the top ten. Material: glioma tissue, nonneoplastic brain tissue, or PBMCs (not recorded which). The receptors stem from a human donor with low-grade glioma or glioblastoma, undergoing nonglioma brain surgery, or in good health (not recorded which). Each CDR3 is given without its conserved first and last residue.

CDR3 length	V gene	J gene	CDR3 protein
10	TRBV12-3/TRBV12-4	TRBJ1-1	ASSKLNTEAF
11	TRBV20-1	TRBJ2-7	SARELPSYGQY
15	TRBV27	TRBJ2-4	ASSFDWLALAKNIQY
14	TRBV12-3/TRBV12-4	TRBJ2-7	ASSSRTSGMVYEQY
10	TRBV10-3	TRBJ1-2	VISGSGYGHT
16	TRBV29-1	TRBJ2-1	SVEDGLAGAPRYNKQF
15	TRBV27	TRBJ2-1	ASSHWLTGGPYNEQF
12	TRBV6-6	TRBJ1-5	ASSYQGINQPQH
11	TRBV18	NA	ASSDIGRETQY
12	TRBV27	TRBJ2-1	ASRRLGGSNEQF
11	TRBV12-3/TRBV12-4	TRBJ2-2	ASSNRDTGELF
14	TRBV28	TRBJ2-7	ASRYRTSGMSYEQY
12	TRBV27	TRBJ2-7	ASILSGATYEQY
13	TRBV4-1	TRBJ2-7	ASSQITSETYEQY
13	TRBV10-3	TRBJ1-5	AVSPGRDVSQPQH
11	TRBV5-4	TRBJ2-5	ASSLAPRETQY
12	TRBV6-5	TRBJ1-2	ASSYNSKYYGYT
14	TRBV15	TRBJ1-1	ATSRVAGVANTEAF
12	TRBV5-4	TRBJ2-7	ASSPHSGRHEQY